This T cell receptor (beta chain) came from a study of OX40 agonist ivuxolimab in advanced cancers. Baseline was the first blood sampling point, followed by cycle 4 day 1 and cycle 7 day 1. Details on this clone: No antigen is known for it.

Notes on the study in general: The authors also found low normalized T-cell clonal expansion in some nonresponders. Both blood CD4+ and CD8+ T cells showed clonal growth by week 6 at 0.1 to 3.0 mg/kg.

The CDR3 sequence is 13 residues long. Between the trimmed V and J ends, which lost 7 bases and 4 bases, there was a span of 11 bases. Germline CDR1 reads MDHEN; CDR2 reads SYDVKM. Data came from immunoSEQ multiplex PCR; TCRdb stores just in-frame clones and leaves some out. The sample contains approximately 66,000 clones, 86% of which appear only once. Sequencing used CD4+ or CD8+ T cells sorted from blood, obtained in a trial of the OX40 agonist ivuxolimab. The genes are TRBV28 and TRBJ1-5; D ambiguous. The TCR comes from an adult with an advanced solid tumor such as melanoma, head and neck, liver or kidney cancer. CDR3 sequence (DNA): TGTGCCAGCAAGGCCCTACCTAATCAGCCCCAGCATTTT. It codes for CASKALPNQPQHF.